This TCR beta chain was profiled in a study of cytomegalovirus exposure and HLA in healthy donors. Study results and caveats: In a later analysis, HLA-associated TCR beta chains were more clonally expanded than equally common others.

The study ran its PCR with 60 Vbeta and 13 Jbeta primers. Only in-frame clones appear in the TCRdb table, and some are missing; sequencing was by immunoSEQ multiplex PCR. This table has 150,000 to 200,000 clones, over 75% appearing once. As for this clone: Its specificity is not known.

In germline, CDR1 is SGHDT, CDR2 YYEEEE. J lost 5 bases, V lost 2 bases, and 2 bases had no gene match. The CDR3 has 14 residues. The sequenced material came from PBMCs. The sequence was collected from a woman in her late teens or twenties in good health and CMV-seronegative. J is TRBJ1-4 and V is TRBV5-6, with 8 bases fitting TRBD1. CDR3 amino acids: CASSFDRGNEKLFF. DNA of the CDR3: TGTGCCAGCAGCTTCGACAGGGGAAATGAAAAACTGTTTTTT.